This TCR beta chain appears in the sequencing data of a study of T cell responses to AZD1222 COVID-19 vaccine. The study's findings and limits: Donors, mostly white British, included more females; clonal diversity was possibly underestimated. The reported proportion of spike-specific TCRs targeting unmutated variant regions was nearly half.

Profiling relied on immunoSEQ multiplex PCR, and the TCRdb table lists in-frame clones only, not all of them. The table shows over 100,000 clones, with 87% occurring only once. This clone was counted a single time. Its antigen is not identified. The CDR3 runs 15 residues. V dropped 5 bases and J dropped 0 bases, with 10 bases sitting between them. Germline loops: CDR1 SGHAT, CDR2 FQNNGV. The chain couples TRBV11-2 to TRBJ1-4; D unresolved. The receptor was isolated from an adult in good health. The source was peripheral blood, collected on day 0 of AZD1222 vaccination. This CDR3 is CASSPGQSTNEKLFF. As DNA, the CDR3 is TGTGCCAGCAGCCCCGGTCAGTCAACTAATGAAAAACTGTTTTTT.